The clone carrying this T cell receptor beta chain was seen a handful of times. What it binds is unknown. The PCR made use of 60 Vbeta and 13 Jbeta primers. Using immunoSEQ multiplex PCR, the repertoire was profiled, and TCRdb retains in-frame clones only, with some absent. The sample consists of around 150,000 clones, approximately 9% of them appearing once. This specimen belongs to a study of cytomegalovirus exposure and HLA in healthy donors. Study results and limitations: One cluster of highly shared sequence variants probably arose as a sequencing artifact.

The sample consisted of PBMCs. This TCR was sampled from a male donor in good health and CMV-seronegative.

The CDR3 bases are TGTGCCAGCAGTTTCGACAGGAACACTGAAGCTTTCTTT. This gives the protein CASSFDRNTEAFF. This chain joins TRBV28 and TRBJ1-1; a weak D match, TRBD1 (5 bases). With 3 bases removed from V and 1 base from J, the gap between germline ends came to 6 bases. Germline-derived CDR1 and CDR2 are MDHEN and SYDVKM. The CDR3 has 13 residues.